Listed here are 26 T cell receptor beta chains from one sample, sequenced in a study of cytomegalovirus exposure and HLA in healthy donors (TCRdb year 2017). Library creation used the immunoSEQ multiplex PCR assay. The multiplex PCR relied on a mix of 60 forward primers for TCR Vbeta segments and 13 reverse primers for TCR Jbeta segments. Not all clones reach the TCRdb copy of this immuneACCESS table, which keeps in-frame sequences only. Checked studies attribute under half of the gap to unresolved V genes and leave the rest unexplained. Across this sample there are approximately 170,000 clones, with approximately 70% seen only once. Of the sample, 5.4% falls within the top ten clones. What was sequenced was PBMCs. These receptors came from a young woman in good health and CMV-seropositive.

The chain employs TRBV28 and TRBJ1-6; perhaps TRBD1 as D (6 bases). The CDR3 length is 15 residues. The V end was cut by 5 bases, the J end by 9 bases, with 17 bases between. Germline lookup yields CDR1 MDHEN and CDR2 SYDVKM. CDR3 sequence (DNA): TGTGCCAGCAGTCCACAGGACAGATACAGTTCACCCCTCCACTTT. Translation: CASSPQDRYSSPLHF. Filled out from reference TRBV28 and TRBJ1-6, the complete variable domain reads DVKVTQSSRYLVKRTGEKVFLECVQDMDHENMFWYRQDPGLGLRLIYFSYDVKMKEKGDIPEGYSVSREKKERFSLILESASTNQTSMYLCASSPQDRYSSPLHFGNGTRLTVT.

The chain employs TRBV6-5 and TRBJ1-4, with 7 bases identical to TRBD1. This CDR3 is 16 amino acids long. J was trimmed by 4 bases and V by 3 bases; bases with no gene match: 8. Germline CDR1 reads MNHEY; CDR2 reads SVGAGI. The CDR3 loop is CASSYYSGQSNEKLFF. The CDR3 nucleotides read TGTGCCAGCAGTTATTATTCGGGACAGAGTAATGAAAAACTGTTTTTT.

The genes are TRBV10-3 and TRBJ2-1, with D possibly matching TRBD1 (5 bases). CDR3 length: 15 amino acids. V lost 0 bases to trimming and J lost 5 bases, with 11 bases between them. Germline V lookup: CDR1 ENHRY, CDR2 SYGVKD. The CDR3 spells CAISESGAVNNEQFF. The CDR3 DNA sequence: TGTGCCATCAGTGAGTCTGGGGCGGTGAACAATGAGCAGTTCTTC.

The chain carries TRBV4-2 and TRBJ2-5, with 8 bases matching TRBD2. CDR3 length: 16 residues. In germline, CDR1 is LGHNA, CDR2 YNFKEQ. After removal of 0 bases from V and 5 bases from J, the junction contained 8 bases not matched to a gene. The CDR3 nucleotides read TGTGCCAGCAGCCAAGAAGCGGGGGCGTTGGTGGAGACCCAGTACTTC. Amino acid sequence: CASSQEAGALVETQYF.

The rearrangement joins TRBV27 to TRBJ2-1, with D perhaps TRBD2 (5 bases). Trimming cost V 5 bases and J 9 bases, with 14 bases left between them. The CDR3 runs to 13 residues. The germline V gene has CDR1 MNHEY and CDR2 SMNVEV (reference sequence). The CDR3 here is CASSIGVLSEQFF. The CDR3 DNA reads TGTGCCAGCAGTATCGGGGTTCTGAGTGAGCAGTTCTTC.

V usage is TRBV6-5 and J usage is TRBJ2-3; 10 bases match TRBD2. V lost 6 bases to trimming and J lost 8 bases; unmatched junction nucleotides: 8. This CDR3 is 14 amino acids long. Germline CDR1 is MNHEY and CDR2 is SVGAGI. This CDR3 is CASRPIAGGGTQYF. CDR3 nucleotide sequence: TGTGCCAGCAGACCCATAGCGGGGGGTGGTACGCAGTATTTT.

This clone has a handful of counts. V gene TRBV10-3 combines with J gene TRBJ2-7; TRBD1 matches 8 bases. With V trimmed by 6 bases and J by 4 bases, 8 bases remained unmatched. The CDR3 has 14 amino acids. Germline CDR1 reads ENHRY; CDR2 reads SYGVKD. The DNA for the CDR3 is TGTGCCATCAGGAGACAGGGGAGTCTATACGAGCAGTACTTC. Its protein product is CAIRRQGSLYEQYF.

The chain combines TRBV27 with TRBJ1-3; 7 bases are shared with TRBD1. This CDR3 is built from 14 residues. From germline, CDR1 is MNHEY and CDR2 SMNVEV (reference sequence). With V trimmed by 3 bases and J by 8 bases, 7 bases remained unmatched. The DNA for the CDR3 is TGTGCCAGCAGTTTTAAGGGGGCCTTTGACACCATATATTTT. Its translation is CASSFKGAFDTIYF.

The chain couples TRBV21-1 to TRBJ1-5. TRBV21-1 corresponds to a pseudogene. The CDR3 is 14 amino acids. CDR3 sequence reads: CASSGTLFDQPQHF. Here the CDR3 DNA reads TGTGCCAGCAGCGGGACTTTATTCGACCAGCCCCAGCATTTT.

This clone was observed a few times. Other DNA sequences in this sample translate to the same CDR3. This rearrangement joins TRBV7-3 to TRBJ2-3; D is perhaps TRBD1 (5 bases). CDR3 size: 14 residues. Germline V CDR1 and CDR2: SGHTA, FQGTGA. V shed 2 bases and J shed 0 bases, with 6 bases lying between them. This CDR3 is CASSLQGSTDTQYF. The CDR3 DNA is TGTGCCAGCAGCTTACAGGGTAGCACAGATACGCAGTATTTT.

V gene TRBV11-2 combines with J gene TRBJ2-5; the D gene is possibly TRBD1 (6 bases). Trimming took off 0 bases at V and 2 bases at J, with 16 bases between the two ends. The CDR3 is 17 amino acids. Germline V gene sequence: CDR1 SGHAT, CDR2 FQNNGV. The CDR3 here is CASSLETGQPTQETQYF. DNA of the CDR3: TGTGCCAGCAGCTTAGAAACGGGACAACCGACGCAAGAGACCCAGTACTTC.

This clone was found a few times. The V and J genes are TRBV28 and TRBJ1-2; 9 bases align to TRBD1. This CDR3 spans 14 amino acids. The germline V gene has CDR1 MDHEN and CDR2 SYDVKM. V shed 5 bases, J shed 8 bases, and the junction held 9 bases outside the gene matches. DNA of the CDR3: TGTGCCAGCAGTACATGGGGACAGGGTTACGGCTACACCTTC. It is translated as CASSTWGQGYGYTF.

In this sample, this clone turned up once. The J gene is TRBJ1-5, the V gene TRBV5-8, with D perhaps TRBD1 (6 bases). Trimming left V 0 bases short and J 6 bases short, with 16 bases between. This CDR3 has 16 amino acids. The germline V gene has CDR1 SGHTS and CDR2 YDEGEE. The CDR3 nucleotides read TGTGCCAGCAGCTTGGCCGGAACAGGGTGGTTTCAGCCCCAGCATTTT. This sequence encodes CASSLAGTGWFQPQHF.

The J gene is TRBJ2-5, the V gene TRBV9, with TRBD2 as a possible D gene (7 bases). The end of the DNA fits TRBJ2-7 better, so the J call may be wrong. Per germline, CDR1 SGDLS and CDR2 YYNGEE. The CDR3 sequence is 16 residues long. The CDR3 protein is CASSSDGGLSSYEQYF. CDR3 nucleotides: TGTGCCAGCAGCTCCGACGGGGGGCTCAGCTCCTACGAGCAGTACTTC.

This clone was observed a handful of times. The CDR3, as DNA: TGTGCCAGTAGTGTGCAGGGATTCTCCTACGAGCAGTACTTC. It codes for CASSVQGFSYEQYF. The gene calls are TRBV19 and TRBJ2-7, with D tentatively TRBD1 (5 bases). Germline V gene data show CDR1 as LNHDA and CDR2 as SQIVND (reference sequence). Trimming shortened V by 5 bases and J by 0 bases, and 11 bases separated the two germline ends. The CDR3 consists of 14 residues.

This clone has only a few counts. The chain recombines TRBV19 with TRBJ2-7; the D gene is possibly TRBD1 (5 bases). V lost 5 bases, J lost 2 bases, and 13 bases lay in between. Per the germline V gene, CDR1 is LNHDA and CDR2 is SQIVND (reference sequence). The CDR3 length is 14 residues. The CDR3 DNA sequence: TGTGCCAGTAGTCCCAGGGTAGGGACCTACGAGCAGTACTTC. Translating gives CASSPRVGTYEQYF. Complete variable domain (other parts from reference TRBV19 and TRBJ2-7): DGGITQSPKYLFRKEGQNVTLSCEQNLNHDAMYWYRQDPGQGLRLIYYSQIVNDFQKGDIAEGYSVSREKKESFPLTVTSAQKNPTAFYLCASSPRVGTYEQYFGPGTRLTVT.

CDR3 protein: CASSLDSGGAPDTQYF. CDR3 coding DNA: TGTGCCAGCAGCTTAGACAGCGGGGGGGCCCCAGATACGCAGTATTTT. The V gene is TRBV7-2, the J gene TRBJ2-3; TRBD2 agrees at 10 bases. V shed 1 base, J shed 4 bases, and the junction held 5 bases outside the gene matches. Germline CDR1 SGHTA, CDR2 FQGNSA. The CDR3 spans 16 residues.

The gene calls are TRBV29-1 and TRBJ2-1; D is perhaps TRBD2 (6 bases). Deletions cut 6 bases from V and 13 bases from J, with 16 bases between. Germline V CDR1 and CDR2: SQVTM, ANQGSEA. This CDR3 is 11 amino acids long. The CDR3 region is CSVYSLAAQFF. The DNA of the CDR3 is TGCAGCGTCTACTCCTTAGCGGCCCAGTTCTTC.

The chain links TRBV30 to TRBJ2-1; the match to TRBD2 covers 11 bases. The CDR3 has 20 amino acids. Trimming removed 5 bases from V and 8 bases from J; junction bases left unmatched: 26. CDR1 GTSNPN and CDR2 SVGIG come from the germline V gene (reference sequence). The CDR3 sequence: CAWDLPLAGGPLKVGDEQFF. CDR3 in DNA: TGTGCCTGGGACTTACCGCTAGCGGGGGGACCCCTCAAAGTTGGCGATGAGCAGTTCTTC.

The V and J genes are TRBV10-1 and TRBJ2-7; no clear D. CDR1 and CDR2 from the germline V gene are WNHNN and SYGVQD (reference sequence). This CDR3 is built from 15 residues. V was cut by 0 bases and J by 3 bases, with 12 bases left in between. The chain's CDR3 is CASSESRQGYYEQYF. As DNA, the CDR3 is TGCGCCAGCAGTGAGTCGCGGCAAGGATACTACGAGCAGTACTTC.

V is TRBV5-8 and J is TRBJ2-5; a weak D match, TRBD1 (6 bases). Looked up from germline, CDR1 is SGHTS and CDR2 is YDEGEE. This CDR3 has 15 residues. Trimming took off 3 bases at V and 3 bases at J, with 15 bases between the two ends. The CDR3 sequence is CASSWAAGAEETQYF. The DNA of the CDR3 is TGTGCCAGCAGCTGGGCAGCAGGGGCTGAAGAGACCCAGTACTTC.

The table lists this clone with a count of one. The V and J genes are TRBV5-1 and TRBJ1-4, with 11 bases that match TRBD1. Trimming took 3 bases from V and 7 from J; bases not matched to a gene: 8. Germline-derived CDR1 and CDR2 are SGHRS and YFSETQ. The CDR3 sequence is 16 residues long. CDR3 in amino acids: CASSSPSGQGVEKLFF. CDR3 in DNA: TGCGCCAGCAGCTCCCCTTCGGGACAGGGGGTTGAAAAACTGTTTTTT.

V usage is TRBV6-5 and J usage is TRBJ1-1; TRBD1 might be the D (5 bases). The CDR3 runs 14 residues. Germline V gene sequence: CDR1 MNHEY, CDR2 SVGAGI. Trimming took off 7 bases at V and 4 bases at J, with 16 bases between the two ends. The CDR3 nucleotides are TGTGCCAGCAACCGGGGGGGTAGGGCCACTGAAGCTTTCTTT. Residues: CASNRGGRATEAFF.

V usage is TRBV4-1 and J usage is TRBJ2-3, with 8 bases fitting TRBD2. CDR1 MGHRA and CDR2 YSYEKL come from the germline V gene. CDR3 size: 16 residues. V dropped 1 base and J dropped 3; count of bases not matched to a gene: 6. The CDR3 DNA is TGCGCCAGCAGCCAAGGGGCGGGGGGAAGTACAGATACGCAGTATTTT. The encoded protein is CASSQGAGGSTDTQYF.

This chain links TRBV11-2 with TRBJ1-4; maybe TRBD1 (5 bases). CDR1 is SGHAT and CDR2 is FQNNGV in the germline V gene. The CDR3 runs to 12 residues. V lost 4 bases and J lost 10, with 10 bases in between. CDR3 in amino acids: CASSSGGGKLFF. CDR3 nucleotide sequence: TGTGCCAGCAGCTCGGGGGGTGGAAAACTGTTTTTT. The full variable domain, with the rest looked up from reference TRBV11-2 and TRBJ1-4, is EAGVAQSPRYKIIEKRQSVAFWCNPISGHATLYWYQQILGQGPKLLIQFQNNGVVDDSQLPKDRFSAERLKGVDSTLKIQPAKLEDSAVYLCASSSGGGKLFFGSGTQLSVL.

This chain uses TRBV5-1 with TRBJ2-7; tentative D call: TRBD1 (6 bases). This CDR3 has 14 amino acids. With 0 bases removed from V and 0 bases from J, the gap between germline ends came to 7 bases. Germline values: CDR1 SGHRS, CDR2 YFSETQ. CDR3 in amino acids: CASSLGQASYEQYF. The DNA of the CDR3 is TGCGCCAGCAGCTTGGGACAGGCCTCCTACGAGCAGTACTTC.